The TCR beta chain described here comes from a study of naive and memory T cell subsets (dated by TCRdb to the late 2010s). Looking at the study overall: The figure summarizing the skin biopsy and whole blood samples listed roughly ten blood donors, 7 tuberculin skin test biopsies and 3 saline control biopsies. Usually PCR2 was run as a SYBR Green qPCR and stopped at a set threshold, although low-input samples could use end-point PCR (roughly 6 cycles) instead.

The library was generated by 5' RACE. Four rounds of PCR, run with the SP2 primer together with nested alpha and beta constant region primers, were used to amplify the ligated cDNA. TCR RNA was reverse transcribed with SuperScript IV using alpha and beta constant region primers for the blood and skin samples. An oligonucleotide carrying the Illumina SP2 primer and a UMI was ligated to the cDNA 3' end using T4 RNA ligase 1. To prevent hairpin formation, the 12-nucleotide UMI was made up of two random hexamers with an eight-base spacer between them. From the second PCR onward, TCR alpha and beta chain libraries were processed separately, and dual indexing was applied for multiplexing. After pooling, the indexed libraries were analyzed by capillary electrophoresis and sequenced on either an Illumina MiSeq or NextSeq. PhiX DNA at about 5-7% was spiked into libraries to increase base diversity and improve cluster recognition. The original pipeline was this. UMIs were extracted from read 2 by Demultiplexor and combined with the TCR sequence from read 1, and reads were split according to sample indices. Decombinator identified V and J genes and V-J junctions, assigning each TCR a five-part identifier including V and J deletions. Collapsinator relied on UMIs to correct both sequencing errors and PCR amplification heterogeneity, producing a UMI-based abundance for each TCR. Identifiers were converted to nucleotide sequence by CDR3Translator and translated to amino acids, and CDR3 regions were extracted on the basis of terminal motifs. After normalization to the amount of input RNA, the error-corrected alpha and beta TCR counts from blood and from skin were compared. The public reads were reprocessed in TCRdb via fastp at Q25 and MiXCR, keeping in-frame beta chains. Entries that share a CDR3 protein sequence are merged under the most common genes and DNA. TCRdb assigned the V and J calls; the authors' analysis was not used. The sample data list about 62,000 distinct CDR3 sequences, and around 8% of these were observed just once. The ten most abundant clones make up 15% to 20% of the sample.

The study reported a robust and sensitive protocol to amplify, sequence and analyze TCRs, based on 3' ligation of a UMI-containing oligonucleotide to TCR cDNA. For whole blood analysis, roughly 2.6 ml of peripheral blood was drawn from adult healthy volunteers into Tempus tubes, and RNA was extracted according to the manufacturer's instructions. Before reverse transcription, total RNA that had not been cell sorted was treated with RQ1 DNase, with a target input of about 1 to 1000 ng. To check how robust the pipeline was in samples where T cells make up a minority population, libraries were built from skin biopsies and whole blood. To note about this clonotype: Its antigen specificity is not known. No much larger clone is present one base from it, and per-base qualities are unavailable.

Overall study results and their limits: The potential sensitivity of the RNA-based method to TCR transcript changes with T cell activation and differentiation was acknowledged.

The germline V gene yields SGHRS for CDR1 and YFSETQ for CDR2. The CDR3 holds 14 amino acids from the cysteine to the phenylalanine. CDR3 DNA only is kept here, 42 bases in frame from base 1. The junction shows trimming of 3 bases on V and 4 bases on J, and the gene matches do not reach 4 bases of it. This receptor was obtained from a female donor in good health. The chain links TRBV5-1 with TRBJ1-2, with 9 junctional bases fitting TRBD1. The CDR3 reads CASSSRQGVYGYTF. The DNA is TGCGCCAGCAGCTCACGACAGGGGGTCTATGGCTACACCTTC. The entire variable domain, with the stretches around the CDR3 drawn from the reference TRBV5-1 and TRBJ1-2 proteins, is KAGVTQTPRYLIKTRGQQVTLSCSPISGHRSVSWYQQTPGQGLQFLFEYFSETQRNKGNFPGRFSGRQFSNSRSEMNVSTLELGDSALYLCASSSRQGVYGYTFGSGTRLTVV.